This TCR beta chain comes out of a study of T cell clonotyping in hematopoietic cell transplantation. Germline V lookup: CDR1 SGHVS, CDR2 FNYEAQ. The CDR3 is made up of 14 amino acids. The V gene end was trimmed by 8 bases and the J gene end by 5 bases; junction bases not matched to a gene: 7. Specified time point: recipient sample about 28 days before transplant, after cytoreduction. The protocol was immunoSEQ multiplex PCR, while the TCRdb copy is restricted to in-frame clones and leaves out a portion. The table has tens of thousands of clones, 75% to 85% seen once. As regards this clone: As yet, its antigen is unknown.

Study observations and caveats: Few recipient clonotypes overlapped donors; over 97% were de novo at given depth. Broader posttransplant TCR repertoire diversity was predicted by graft donor and pretransplant recipient Inverse Simpson Index values. Pathologically expanded recipient clonotypes increased progressively from day 30 to day 180 as diversity fell.

This TCR derives from a woman between 55 and 75 years old with acute myeloid leukemia. Some clones in this sample may be carry-over from other donors' samples. The sample in question was peripheral blood mononuclear cells, obtained before stem cell transplant. This sequence joins TRBV7-6 and TRBJ2-1, with 9 bases fitting TRBD2. The CDR3 nucleotides are TGTGCCAGCGGACCGCGGGGGGGCCACAATGAGCAGTTCTTC. It encodes CASGPRGGHNEQFF. The full variable domain, with the rest looked up from reference TRBV7-6 and TRBJ2-1, is GAGVSQSPRYKVTKRGQDVALRCDPISGHVSLYWYRQALGQGPEFLTYFNYEAQQDKSGLPNDRFSAERPEGSISTLTIQRTEQRDSAMYRCASGPRGGHNEQFFGPGTRLTVL.